A selection of T cell receptor beta chains follows, all from one sample in a study of shared clonotypes between healthy human individuals. Profiled with immunoSEQ multiplex PCR; TCRdb holds only in-frame clones, not every one. The sample comprises about 2.3 million clones, approximately 95% of which are singletons, and 0.39% rests with the top ten. Specimen: naive CD4+ T cells from PBMCs. Receptors originate from a young man in good health. Some clones in this sample may be carry-over from other donors' samples. Each CDR3 is given with its conserved first and last residue. The D gene is left open where the match is weak. Only part of the rows carry a size: once, few, many, or a class if the clone is expanded.

V gene: TRBV27
clone size: -
D gene: -
CDR3 length: 13
J gene: TRBJ1-1
CDR3 protein: CASSLFGYTEAFF
CDR3 DNA: TGTGCCAGCAGCCTCTTCGGGTACACTGAAGCTTTCTTT

V gene: TRBV28
clone size: -
D gene: TRBD2
CDR3 length: 15
J gene: TRBJ2-7
CDR3 protein: CASQDRTSGSYEQYF
CDR3 DNA: TGTGCCAGCCAGGACAGGACTAGCGGAAGTTACGAGCAGTACTTC

V gene: TRBV7-6
clone size: -
D gene: TRBD2
CDR3 length: 13
J gene: TRBJ2-2
CDR3 protein: CASSLLAGGELFF
CDR3 DNA: TGTGCCAGCAGCTTATTAGCGGGCGGGGAGCTGTTTTTT

V gene: TRBV7-2
clone size: -
D gene: -
CDR3 length: 16
J gene: TRBJ2-3
CDR3 protein: CASSPRFKAGADTQYF
CDR3 DNA: TGTGCCAGCAGCCCCCGCTTCAAAGCGGGCGCAGATACGCAGTATTTT

V gene: TRBV2
clone size: -
D gene: -
CDR3 length: 13
J gene: TRBJ2-1
CDR3 protein: CASRYDWDGEQFF
CDR3 DNA: TGTGCCAGCAGATATGACTGGGATGGTGAGCAGTTCTTC

V gene: TRBV18
clone size: -
D gene: -
CDR3 length: 18
J gene: TRBJ2-2
CDR3 protein: CASSPQTARPPNTGELFF
CDR3 DNA: TGTGCCAGCTCGCCCCAGACCGCGCGGCCCCCGAACACCGGGGAGCTGTTTTTT

V gene: TRBV5-1
clone size: -
D gene: TRBD1
CDR3 length: 15
J gene: TRBJ1-5
CDR3 protein: CASSFDGQGHQPQHF
CDR3 DNA: TGCGCCAGCAGCTTTGACGGACAGGGGCATCAGCCCCAGCATTTT

V gene: TRBV9
clone size: -
D gene: -
CDR3 length: 14
J gene: TRBJ1-2
CDR3 protein: CASSVGQANYGYTF
CDR3 DNA: TGTGCCAGCAGCGTAGGACAAGCTAACTATGGCTACACCTTC

V gene: TRBV6-5
clone size: -
D gene: -
CDR3 length: 15
J gene: TRBJ2-5
CDR3 protein: CASSYSSQERETQYF
CDR3 DNA: TGTGCCAGCAGTTACTCGTCCCAGGAGAGAGAGACCCAGTACTTC

V gene: TRBV5-1
clone size: -
D gene: -
CDR3 length: 15
J gene: TRBJ1-4
CDR3 protein: CASSSYWGQGEKLFF
CDR3 DNA: TGCGCCAGCAGCTCCTATTGGGGGCAGGGTGAAAAACTGTTTTTT

V gene: TRBV19
clone size: once
D gene: TRBD1
CDR3 length: 14
J gene: TRBJ1-5
CDR3 protein: CASSVDRGNQPQHF
CDR3 DNA: TGTGCCAGTAGTGTAGACAGGGGGAATCAGCCCCAGCATTTT

V gene: TRBV5-1
clone size: -
D gene: -
CDR3 length: 15
J gene: TRBJ1-5
CDR3 protein: CASSEGKVGGQPQHF
CDR3 DNA: TGCGCCAGCAGCGAAGGGAAGGTCGGAGGGCAGCCCCAGCATTTT

V gene: TRBV7-9
clone size: -
D gene: -
CDR3 length: 17
J gene: TRBJ2-7
CDR3 protein: CASSSIRGAAGSYEQYF
CDR3 DNA: TGTGCCAGCAGCAGTATTAGGGGGGCAGCAGGGTCCTACGAGCAGTACTTC

V gene: TRBV6-1
clone size: -
D gene: TRBD2
CDR3 length: 14
J gene: TRBJ2-5
CDR3 protein: CASIIAGARETQYF
CDR3 DNA: TGTGCCAGCATCATAGCGGGAGCCCGGGAGACCCAGTACTTC

V gene: TRBV6-1
clone size: -
D gene: -
CDR3 length: 13
J gene: TRBJ1-5
CDR3 protein: CASRRDTPGPQHF
CDR3 DNA: TGTGCCAGCAGACGGGACACCCCAGGGCCCCAGCATTTT

V gene: TRBV11-2
clone size: -
D gene: TRBD1
CDR3 length: 17
J gene: TRBJ2-2
CDR3 protein: CASSLATTGGGGRELFF
CDR3 DNA: TGTGCCAGCAGCTTAGCCACCACAGGGGGCGGAGGAAGGGAGCTGTTTTTT

V gene: TRBV7-3
clone size: -
D gene: -
CDR3 length: 12
J gene: TRBJ2-1
CDR3 protein: CASSLNTGEQFF
CDR3 DNA: TGTGCCAGCAGCTTAAACACAGGCGAGCAGTTCTTC